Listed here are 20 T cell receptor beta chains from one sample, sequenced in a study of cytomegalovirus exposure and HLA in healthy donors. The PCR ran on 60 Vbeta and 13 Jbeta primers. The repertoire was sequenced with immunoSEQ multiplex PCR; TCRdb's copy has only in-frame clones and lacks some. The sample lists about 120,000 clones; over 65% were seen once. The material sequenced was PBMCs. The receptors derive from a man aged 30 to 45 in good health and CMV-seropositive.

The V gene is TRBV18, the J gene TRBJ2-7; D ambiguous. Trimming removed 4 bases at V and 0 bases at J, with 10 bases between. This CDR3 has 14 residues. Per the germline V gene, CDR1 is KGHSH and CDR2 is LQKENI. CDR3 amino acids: CASSLETGSYEQYF. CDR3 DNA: TGTGCCAGCTCACTCGAGACTGGCTCCTACGAGCAGTACTTC.

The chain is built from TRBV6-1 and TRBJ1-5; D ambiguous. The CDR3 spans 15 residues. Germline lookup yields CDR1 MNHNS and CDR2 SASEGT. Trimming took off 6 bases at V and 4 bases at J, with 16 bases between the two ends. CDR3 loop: CASRRVVFGNQPQHF. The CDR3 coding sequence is TGTGCCAGCAGGAGGGTAGTGTTTGGGAATCAGCCCCAGCATTTT.

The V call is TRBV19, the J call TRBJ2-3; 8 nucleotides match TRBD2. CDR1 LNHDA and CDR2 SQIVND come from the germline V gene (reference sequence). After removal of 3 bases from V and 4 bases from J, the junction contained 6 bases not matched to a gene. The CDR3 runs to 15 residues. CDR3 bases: TGTGCCAGTAGTATCTCGGGGGGGGCCTCAGATACGCAGTATTTT. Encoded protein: CASSISGGASDTQYF.

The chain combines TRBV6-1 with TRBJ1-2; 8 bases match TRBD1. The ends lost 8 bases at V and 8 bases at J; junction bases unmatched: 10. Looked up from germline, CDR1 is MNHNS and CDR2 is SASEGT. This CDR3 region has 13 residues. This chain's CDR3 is CASQYQGARGYTF. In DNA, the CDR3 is TGTGCCAGCCAATACCAGGGGGCGCGAGGCTACACCTTC.

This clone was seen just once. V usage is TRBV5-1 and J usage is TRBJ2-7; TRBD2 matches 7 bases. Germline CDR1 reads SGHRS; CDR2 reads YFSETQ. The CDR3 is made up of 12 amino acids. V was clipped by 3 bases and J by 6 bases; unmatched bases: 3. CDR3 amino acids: CASSWGGTEQYF. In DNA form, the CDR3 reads TGCGCCAGCAGCTGGGGGGGGACCGAGCAGTACTTC.

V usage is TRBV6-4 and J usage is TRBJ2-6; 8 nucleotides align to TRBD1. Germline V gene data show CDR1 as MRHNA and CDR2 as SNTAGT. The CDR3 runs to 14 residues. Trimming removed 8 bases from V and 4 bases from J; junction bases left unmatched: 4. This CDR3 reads CASGQGSGANVLTF. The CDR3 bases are TGTGCCAGCGGACAGGGTTCCGGGGCCAACGTCCTGACTTTC.

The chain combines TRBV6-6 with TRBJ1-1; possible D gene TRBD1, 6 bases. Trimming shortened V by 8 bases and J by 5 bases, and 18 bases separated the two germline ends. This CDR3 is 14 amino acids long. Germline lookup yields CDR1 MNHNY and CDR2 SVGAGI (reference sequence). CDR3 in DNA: TGTGCCAGCGCCAGCCTACAGGGCGTGACTGAAGCTTTCTTT. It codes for CASASLQGVTEAFF.

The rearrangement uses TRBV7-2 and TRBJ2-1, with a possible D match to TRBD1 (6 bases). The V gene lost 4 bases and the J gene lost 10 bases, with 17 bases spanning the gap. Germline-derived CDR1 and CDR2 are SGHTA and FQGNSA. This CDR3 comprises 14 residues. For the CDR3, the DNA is TGTGCCAGCAGCTCGGACAGAGGAGCTAGGGAGCAGTTCTTC. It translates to CASSSDRGAREQFF. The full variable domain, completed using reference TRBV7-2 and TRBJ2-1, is GAGVSQSPSNKVTEKGKDVELRCDPISGHTALYWYRQSLGQGLEFLIYFQGNSAPDKSGLPSDRFSAERTGGSVSTLTIQRTQQEDSAVYLCASSSDRGAREQFFGPGTRLTVL.

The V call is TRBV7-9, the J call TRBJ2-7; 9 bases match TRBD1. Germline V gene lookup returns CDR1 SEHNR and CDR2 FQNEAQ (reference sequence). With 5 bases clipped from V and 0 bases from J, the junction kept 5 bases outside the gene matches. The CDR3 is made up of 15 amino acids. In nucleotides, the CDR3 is TGTGCCAGCAGCCACGGGACAGGGTACTCCTACGAGCAGTACTTC. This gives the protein CASSHGTGYSYEQYF. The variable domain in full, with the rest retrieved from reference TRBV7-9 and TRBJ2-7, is DTGVSQNPRHKITKRGQNVTFRCDPISEHNRLYWYRQTLGQGPEFLTYFQNEAQLEKSRLLSDRFSAERPKGSFSTLEIQRTEQGDSAMYLCASSHGTGYSYEQYFGPGTRLTVT.

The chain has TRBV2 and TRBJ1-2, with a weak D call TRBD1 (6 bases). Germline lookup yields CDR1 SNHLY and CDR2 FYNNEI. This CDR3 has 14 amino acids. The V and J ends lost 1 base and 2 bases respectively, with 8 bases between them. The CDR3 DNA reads TGTGCCAGCAGTGAAGGGACAGCAAACTATGGCTACACCTTC. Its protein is CASSEGTANYGYTF. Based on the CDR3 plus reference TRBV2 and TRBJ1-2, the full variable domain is EPEVTQTPSHQVTQMGQEVILRCVPISNHLYFYWYRQILGQKVEFLVSFYNNEISEKSEIFDDQFSVERPDGSNFTLKIRSTKLEDSAMYFCASSEGTANYGYTFGSGTRLTVV.

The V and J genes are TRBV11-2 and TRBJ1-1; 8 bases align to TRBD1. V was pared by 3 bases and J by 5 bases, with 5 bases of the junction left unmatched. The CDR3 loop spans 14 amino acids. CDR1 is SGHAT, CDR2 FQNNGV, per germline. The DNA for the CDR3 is TGTGCCAGCAGCTTGGACAGGGCTGGGACTGAAGCTTTCTTT. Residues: CASSLDRAGTEAFF.

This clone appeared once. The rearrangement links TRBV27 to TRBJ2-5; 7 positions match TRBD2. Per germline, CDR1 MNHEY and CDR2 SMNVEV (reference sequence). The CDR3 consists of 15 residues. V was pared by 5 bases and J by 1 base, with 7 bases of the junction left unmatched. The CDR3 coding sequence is TGTGCCAGCAGTCCCTCACTAGCGACCCAAGAGACCCAGTACTTC. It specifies CASSPSLATQETQYF.

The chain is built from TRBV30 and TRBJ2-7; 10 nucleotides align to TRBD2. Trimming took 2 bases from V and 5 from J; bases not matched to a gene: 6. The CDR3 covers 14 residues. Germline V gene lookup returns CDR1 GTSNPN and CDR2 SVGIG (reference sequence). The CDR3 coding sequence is TGTGCCTGGAGTACTAGCGGGGCTTGGGACGAGCAGTACTTC. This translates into CAWSTSGAWDEQYF. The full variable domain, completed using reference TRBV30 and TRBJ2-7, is SQTIHQWPATLVQPVGSPLSLECTVEGTSNPNLYWYRQAAGRGLQLLFYSVGIGQISSEVPQNLSASRPQDRQFILSSKKLLLSDSGFYLCAWSTSGAWDEQYFGPGTRLTVT.

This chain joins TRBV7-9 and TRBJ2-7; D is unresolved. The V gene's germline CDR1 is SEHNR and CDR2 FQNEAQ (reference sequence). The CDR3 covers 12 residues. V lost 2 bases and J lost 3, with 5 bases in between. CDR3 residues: CASSLSGYEQYF. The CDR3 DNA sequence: TGTGCCAGCAGCTTATCCGGCTACGAGCAGTACTTC.

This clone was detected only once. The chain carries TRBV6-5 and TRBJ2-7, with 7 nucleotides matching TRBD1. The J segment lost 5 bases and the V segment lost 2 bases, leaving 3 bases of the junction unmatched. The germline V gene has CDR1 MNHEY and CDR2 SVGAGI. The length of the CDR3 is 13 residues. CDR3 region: CASSYRGLNEQYF. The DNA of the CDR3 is TGTGCCAGCAGTTACAGGGGGCTGAACGAGCAGTACTTC.

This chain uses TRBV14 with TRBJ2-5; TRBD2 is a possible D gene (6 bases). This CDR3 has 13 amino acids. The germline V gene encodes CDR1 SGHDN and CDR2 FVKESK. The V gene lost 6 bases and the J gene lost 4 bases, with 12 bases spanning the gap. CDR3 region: CASSRSGVETQYF. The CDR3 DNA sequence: TGTGCCAGCAGTCGGTCGGGGGTAGAGACCCAGTACTTC.

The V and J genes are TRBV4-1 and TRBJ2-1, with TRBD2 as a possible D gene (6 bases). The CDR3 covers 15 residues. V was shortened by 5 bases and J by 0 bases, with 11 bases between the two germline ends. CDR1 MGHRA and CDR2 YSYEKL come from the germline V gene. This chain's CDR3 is CASSVREYSYNEQFF. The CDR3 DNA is TGCGCCAGCAGCGTCCGGGAGTACTCCTACAATGAGCAGTTCTTC.

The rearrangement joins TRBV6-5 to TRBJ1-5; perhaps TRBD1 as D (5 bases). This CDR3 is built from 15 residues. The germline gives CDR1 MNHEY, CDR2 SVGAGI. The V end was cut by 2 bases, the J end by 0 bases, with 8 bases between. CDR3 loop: CASSYRQNSNQPQHF. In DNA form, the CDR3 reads TGTGCCAGCAGTTACCGACAGAATAGCAATCAGCCCCAGCATTTT.

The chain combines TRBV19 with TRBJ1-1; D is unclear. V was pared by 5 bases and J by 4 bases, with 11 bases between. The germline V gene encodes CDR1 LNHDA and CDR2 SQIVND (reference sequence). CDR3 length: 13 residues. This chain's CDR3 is CASSPRGVTEAFF. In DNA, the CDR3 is TGTGCCAGTAGTCCCCGCGGGGTCACTGAAGCTTTCTTT.

CDR3 residues: CASSSPLQGESYEQYF. CDR3 DNA sequence: TGTGCCAGCAGCTCCCCATTACAGGGGGAATCCTACGAGCAGTACTTC. The rearrangement joins TRBV9 to TRBJ2-7, with 8 bases identical to TRBD1. The CDR3 runs 16 residues. V shed 4 bases, J shed 1 base, and the junction held 10 bases outside the gene matches. In germline, CDR1 is SGDLS, CDR2 YYNGEE.